This T cell receptor (beta chain) derives from a study of immune heterogeneity within non-small cell lung tumors. Study-wide findings and caveats: Between one patient and another, high-frequency T-cell receptor beta clonotypes were largely distinct. A moderate but significant correlation was found, linking local T-cell clonality with local tumor mutational burden (R roughly 0.34). Within each patient, tumor sites shared identical dominant CDR3 beta clonotypes and also held site-unique high-frequency clones.

Bulk tumor genomic DNA served as template, at 550 to 700 ng per sample. During surgery, several far-apart biopsies were obtained from every primary tumor. Curative surgery was performed on patients who had untreated, newly diagnosed non-small cell lung cancer. Newly diagnosed patients with non-small cell lung cancer who were having surgery with curative intent served as donors. This clonotype was recorded at least ten times. Its target is unknown. Unmatched junction bases numbered 4, after V lost 3 bases and J lost 4 bases. The CDR3 contains 15 residues. Germline values: CDR1 SGHNT, CDR2 YENEEA. In a multiplex PCR, 32 V and 13 J primers amplified TCR beta CDR3. TCRdb reprocessed the multiplex PCR reads with MiXCR, giving one entry per CDR3 protein. The table shows some 13,000 distinct CDR3 sequences, with around 23% occurring only once.

The specimen sequenced was lung tumor tissue. The rearrangement links TRBV11-3 to TRBJ2-2; TRBD1 agrees at 8 bases. This TCR was recovered from a man in his fifties or sixties with non-small cell lung cancer. The CDR3 loop is CASSFRTGSTGELFF. CDR3 DNA: TGTGCCAGCAGCTTCCGGACAGGGAGCACCGGGGAGCTGTTTTTT.